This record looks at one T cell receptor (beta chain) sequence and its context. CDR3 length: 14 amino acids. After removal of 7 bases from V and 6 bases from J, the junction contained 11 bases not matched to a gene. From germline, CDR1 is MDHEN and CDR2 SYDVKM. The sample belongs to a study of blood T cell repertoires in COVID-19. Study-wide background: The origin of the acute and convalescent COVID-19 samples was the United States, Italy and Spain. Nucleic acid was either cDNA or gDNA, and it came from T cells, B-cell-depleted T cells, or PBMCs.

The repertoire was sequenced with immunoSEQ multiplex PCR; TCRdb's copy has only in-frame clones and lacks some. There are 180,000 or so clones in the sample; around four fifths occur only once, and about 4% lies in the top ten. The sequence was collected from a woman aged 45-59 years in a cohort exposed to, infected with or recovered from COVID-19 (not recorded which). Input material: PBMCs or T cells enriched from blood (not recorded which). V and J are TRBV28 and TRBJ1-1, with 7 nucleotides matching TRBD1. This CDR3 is CASNAVDRVSEAFF. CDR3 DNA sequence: TGTGCCAGCAACGCCGTCGACAGGGTCTCTGAAGCTTTCTTT.